Described below is a single TCR beta chain sequence and its context. What was sequenced were expressed TCRB transcripts, since all of the isolated RNA had been reverse transcribed. Using immunoSEQ multiplex PCR, the repertoire was profiled, and TCRdb retains in-frame clones only, with some absent. The sample yields approximately 44,000 clones, roughly half seen once. The data belong to a study of beta chain features in type 1 diabetes. The receptor was derived from a young woman in good health. Sequencing used Tregs from blood.

For the CDR3, the DNA is TGTGCCAGCACCACACGACAGGGTTCCACTGAAGCTTTCTTT. The encoded protein is CASTTRQGSTEAFF. V and J are TRBV2 and TRBJ1-1, with 7 bases lining up with TRBD1. CDR1 is SNHLY and CDR2 is FYNNEI in the germline V gene. This CDR3 has 14 amino acids. After removal of 7 bases from V and 4 bases from J, the junction contained 9 bases not matched to a gene. Looking up the rest from reference TRBV2 and TRBJ1-1 gives the full variable domain: EPEVTQTPSHQVTQMGQEVILRCVPISNHLYFYWYRQILGQKVEFLVSFYNNEISEKSEIFDDQFSVERPDGSNFTLKIRSTKLEDSAMYFCASTTRQGSTEAFFGQGTRLTVV.